These 4 T cell receptor beta chains were sequenced from one sample in a study of T-cell memory formation after mild COVID-19. From the 5' RACE reads, TCRdb called clonotypes with MiXCR, one entry per CDR3 protein. Of approximately 150,000 distinct CDR3 sequences in the sample, 6% to 7% are singletons; the top ten hold 2% to 2.5%. The sample taken for sequencing was PBMCs or a T cell subset sorted from them (not recorded which). Receptors originate from an adult woman who had mild COVID-19 (a few samples of this study predate the infection). Cell type and time point are not known.

This clonotype was counted ten times or more. The V call is TRBV7-3, the J call TRBJ1-3; possibly TRBD1 for D (6 bases). CDR3 length: 16 amino acids. Germline V gives CDR1 SGHTA, CDR2 FQGTGA. Trimming shortened V by 5 bases and J by 2 bases, and 16 bases separated the two germline ends. The CDR3 DNA is TGTGCCAGCAGCCTTCGTACAGGGAAGACTGGAAACACCATATATTTT. Protein: CASSLRTGKTGNTIYF.

This clonotype was detected a few times. This chain joins TRBV15 and TRBJ2-3, with D possibly matching TRBD2 (6 bases). The CDR3 runs 16 residues. Per the germline V gene, CDR1 is LNHNV and CDR2 is YYDKDF (reference sequence). Trimming shortened V by 8 bases and J by 0 bases, and 18 bases separated the two germline ends. The CDR3 nucleotides read TGTGCCACCCGGGGAGGAAATAGCCATAGCACAGATACGCAGTATTTT. This sequence encodes CATRGGNSHSTDTQYF.

The chain employs TRBV12-3 or TRBV12-4 and TRBJ1-1, with D possibly TRBD1 on 5 matching bases. Trimming took 8 bases from V and 3 from J, leaving 13 bases between them. The CDR3 length is 13 residues. DNA of the CDR3: TGTGCCAGCTTAAGGGACGAATACACTGAAGCTTTCTTT. It codes for CASLRDEYTEAFF.

The genes are TRBV3-1 and TRBJ2-7; TRBD1 matches 10 bases. Germline trimming cut 4 bases from V and 5 bases from J; bases unmatched to any gene: 8. This CDR3 is 15 amino acids long. Germline lookup yields CDR1 LGHDT and CDR2 YNNKEL (reference sequence). The CDR3 DNA reads TGTGCCAGCAGCCCCCCGGGACAGGGGTCCCACGAGCAGTACTTC. Encoded protein: CASSPPGQGSHEQYF.